Shown below are 23 T cell receptor beta chains from a single sample sequenced in a study of cytomegalovirus exposure and HLA in healthy donors. The PCR employed 60 Vbeta primers together with 13 Jbeta primers. The method was immunoSEQ multiplex PCR; TCRdb's version includes in-frame clones alone and lacks a portion of them. The table has about 67,000 clones, approximately 78% seen once. The specimen was PBMCs. These receptors all stem from a woman aged 25-40 years in good health and CMV-seronegative.

The rearrangement links TRBV30 to TRBJ1-6; D may be TRBD1 (6 bases). CDR3 length: 13 residues. Trimming removed 6 bases at V and 12 bases at J, with 18 bases between. CDR1 is GTSNPN, CDR2 SVGIG, per germline (reference sequence). DNA of the CDR3: TGTGCCTGTACTGAACAGGGCCCTGGACCCCTCCACTTT. This encodes CACTEQGPGPLHF.

This sequence joins TRBV10-1 and TRBJ2-7; D might be TRBD1 or TRBD2, each matching 7 bases. CDR3 length: 12 residues. V was trimmed by 10 bases and J by 5 bases, leaving 15 bases between them. The germline CDR1 and CDR2 sequences are WNHNN and SYGVQD (reference sequence). CDR3 sequence reads: CATRGGIHEQYF. CDR3 DNA: TGCGCCACCAGGGGGGGGATCCACGAGCAGTACTTC.

The chain joins TRBV14 to TRBJ1-5; TRBD1 might be the D (6 bases). V was cut by 3 bases and J by 4 bases, with 19 bases left in between. Germline V gives CDR1 SGHDN, CDR2 FVKESK. This CDR3 has 17 residues. The CDR3 DNA follows: TGTGCCAGCAGCCAGCCCTCTAACAGGGCCCGGAATCAGCCCCAGCATTTT. This gives the protein CASSQPSNRARNQPQHF.

The chain uses TRBV6-5 and TRBJ2-7; D might be TRBD2 (6 bases). CDR3 length: 14 residues. V was clipped by 6 bases and J by 2 bases, with 14 bases between them. In germline, CDR1 is MNHEY, CDR2 SVGAGI. This CDR3 is CASSRGTPAYEQYF. The CDR3 DNA sequence: TGTGCCAGCAGCCGCGGGACGCCTGCCTACGAGCAGTACTTC.

This clone occurred a few times. V usage is TRBV5-6 and J usage is TRBJ2-1, with D maybe TRBD2 (5 bases). Deletions cut 4 bases from V and 7 bases from J, with 12 bases between. The CDR3 consists of 13 residues. Germline CDR1 reads SGHDT; CDR2 reads YYEEEE. The CDR3 nucleotides are TGTGCCAGCAGCCTCGGGGTTTTTAATGAGCAGTTCTTC. It codes for CASSLGVFNEQFF.

The chain has TRBV19 and TRBJ1-5; D gene uncertain. CDR1 is LNHDA, CDR2 SQIVND, per germline (reference sequence). CDR3 size: 13 residues. Deletions cut 3 bases from V and 6 bases from J, with 9 bases between. The CDR3 region is CASSIMSGQPQHF. The CDR3 DNA sequence: TGTGCCAGTAGTATCATGTCAGGTCAGCCCCAGCATTTT.

The CDR3 spells CASSPGGGQGVPNYGYTF. CDR3 nucleotides: TGTGCCAGCAGCCCGGGAGGGGGACAGGGAGTTCCTAACTATGGCTACACCTTC. V is TRBV5-6 and J is TRBJ1-2; 9 bases map to TRBD1. Germline CDR1 is SGHDT and CDR2 is YYEEEE. With V trimmed by 4 bases and J by 0 bases, 13 bases remained unmatched. This CDR3 spans 18 amino acids.

This chain's CDR3 is CASSPAGQGAYEQYF. CDR3 nucleotide sequence: TGCGCCAGCAGCCCGGCGGGGCAGGGAGCCTACGAGCAGTACTTC. The V call is TRBV5-1, the J call TRBJ2-7; the D gene is possibly TRBD2 (6 bases). The V gene lost 4 bases and the J gene lost 2 bases, with 16 bases spanning the gap. CDR1 and CDR2 (germline): SGHRS, YFSETQ. The CDR3 has 15 residues.

This chain connects TRBV20-1 to TRBJ1-2, with D possibly matching TRBD1 (6 bases). V was shortened by 5 bases and J by 7 bases, with 11 bases between the two germline ends. This CDR3 spans 11 amino acids. Germline CDR1 and CDR2: DFQATT and SNEGSKA (reference sequence). The CDR3 region is CSAAQGPGYTF. CDR3 DNA sequence: TGCAGTGCTGCCCAGGGGCCTGGCTACACCTTC.

The chain uses TRBV6-5 and TRBJ1-5; 9 nucleotides line up with TRBD1. The CDR3 consists of 16 residues. CDR1 is MNHEY, CDR2 SVGAGI, per germline. V was clipped by 4 bases and J by 2 bases; unmatched bases: 6. This chain's CDR3 is CASSSGTGTGNQPQHF. For the CDR3, the DNA is TGTGCCAGCAGTTCCGGGACAGGGACGGGCAATCAGCCCCAGCATTTT.

The chain employs TRBV14 and TRBJ2-5; TRBD1 might be the D (6 bases). V lost 4 bases and J 2 bases, leaving 14 bases between the germline ends. The CDR3 length is 15 residues. The germline gives CDR1 SGHDN, CDR2 FVKESK. For the CDR3, the DNA is TGTGCCAGCAGCCCCGCGCAGGGGCAGCAAGAGACCCAGTACTTC. Translated: CASSPAQGQQETQYF.

This chain connects TRBV28 to TRBJ2-1; TRBD1 agrees at 12 bases. Germline V CDR1 and CDR2: MDHEN, SYDVKM. With 5 bases clipped from V and 7 bases from J, the junction kept 9 bases outside the gene matches. There are 16 residues in the CDR3. In DNA form, the CDR3 reads TGTGCCAGCAGTCTTGGGACAGGGGGCGTTGGGAATGAGCAGTTCTTC. It codes for CASSLGTGGVGNEQFF.

This clone was counted a few times. One junction end does not reproduce the germline sequence, and a read error may be involved. This rearrangement joins TRBV7-2 to TRBJ2-7; TRBD2 matches 8 bases. The CDR3 consists of 16 residues. Germline loops: CDR1 SGHTA, CDR2 FQGNSA. The CDR3 bases are TGTGCCAGCAGTTTAGGATTCGGGGGGGGGCTCTACGAGCAGTACTTC. As protein: CASSLGFGGGLYEQYF.

The V call is TRBV4-3, the J call TRBJ2-5, with 7 nucleotides matching TRBD1. This CDR3 region has 15 residues. Germline trimming cut 4 bases from V and 4 bases from J; bases unmatched to any gene: 9. The V gene's germline CDR1 is LGHNA and CDR2 YSLEER. CDR3 protein: CASSPLQGISETQYF. CDR3 nucleotides: TGCGCCAGCAGCCCGCTACAGGGGATTTCAGAGACCCAGTACTTC.

The table lists this clone with a few counts. The chain recombines TRBV7-9 with TRBJ2-7; the D gene is possibly TRBD1 (6 bases). CDR1 SEHNR and CDR2 FQNEAQ come from the germline V gene (reference sequence). The CDR3 has 14 amino acids. Trimming shortened V by 3 bases and J by 4 bases, and 13 bases separated the two germline ends. CDR3 DNA: TGTGCCAGCAGCTTGGAAGGACAGTTTTACGAGCAGTACTTC. Translating gives CASSLEGQFYEQYF.

This clone was found once. The CDR3 region has the DNA TGTGCCAGTAGACAGGGGGCGCGTACTGAAGCTTTCTTT. It yields the protein CASRQGARTEAFF. This chain joins TRBV6-5 and TRBJ1-1; 10 bases line up with TRBD1. The CDR3 loop spans 13 amino acids. The ends lost 9 bases at V and 5 bases at J; junction bases unmatched: 6. CDR1 and CDR2 from the germline V gene are MNHEY and SVGAGI.

This clone has just a few counts. J is TRBJ2-1 and V is TRBV11-3; D possibly corresponds to TRBD2 (6 bases). The ends were cut back, 7 bases at V and 7 bases at J, with 20 bases in the middle. The CDR3 totals 15 residues. Germline V gives CDR1 SGHNT, CDR2 YENEEA. The CDR3 loop is CASTLGWRGGNEQFF. The CDR3 DNA reads as TGTGCCAGCACTTTAGGGTGGCGGGGTGGGAATGAGCAGTTCTTC.

This chain joins TRBV2 and TRBJ2-2, with TRBD2 identical over 15 bases. V was clipped by 5 bases and J by 5 bases; unmatched bases: 3. The CDR3 length is 16 residues. CDR1 is SNHLY and CDR2 is FYNNEI in the germline V gene. The CDR3 DNA reads as TGTGCCAGCAGTTGGACTAGCGGGGGGGTTACCGGGGAGCTGTTTTTT. Its protein is CASSWTSGGVTGELFF.

This sequence joins TRBV18 and TRBJ1-4, with 8 bases identical to TRBD1. With V trimmed by 5 bases and J by 3 bases, 5 bases remained unmatched. CDR3 size: 15 residues. Germline V gene sequence: CDR1 KGHSH, CDR2 LQKENI. CDR3 coding DNA: TGTGCCAGCTCAGGTCGACAGGGGCCTAATGAAAAACTGTTTTTT. Protein: CASSGRQGPNEKLFF.

The chain employs TRBV7-9 and TRBJ1-2, with unresolved D. The CDR3 sequence is 14 residues long. Germline CDR1 reads SEHNR; CDR2 reads FQNEAQ (reference sequence). V was cut by 0 bases and J by 1 base, with 6 bases left in between. The CDR3 DNA sequence: TGTGCCAGCAGCTTAGCGGACTTTAACTATGGCTACACCTTC. Its protein is CASSLADFNYGYTF. The full variable domain, completed using reference TRBV7-9 and TRBJ1-2, is DTGVSQNPRHKITKRGQNVTFRCDPISEHNRLYWYRQTLGQGPEFLTYFQNEAQLEKSRLLSDRFSAERPKGSFSTLEIQRTEQGDSAMYLCASSLADFNYGYTFGSGTRLTVV.

The chain couples TRBV4-1 to TRBJ2-1; 10 positions agree with TRBD1. The CDR3 is made up of 15 amino acids. J was trimmed by 10 bases and V by 2 bases; bases with no gene match: 8. The germline V gene has CDR1 MGHRA and CDR2 YSYEKL. The CDR3 DNA reads TGCGCCAGCAGCCAACCCACCGGGACAGGGGACGAGCAGTTCTTC. Its protein product is CASSQPTGTGDEQFF.

This chain links TRBV4-1 with TRBJ2-7; D unresolved. Trimming stripped 0 bases from V and 3 bases from J, with 9 bases between. CDR3 length: 14 residues. Germline CDR1 and CDR2: MGHRA and YSYEKL. CDR3 region: CASSQDSDIYEQYF. The CDR3 nucleotides are TGCGCCAGCAGCCAAGATTCAGACATCTACGAGCAGTACTTC.

The chain recombines TRBV5-1 with TRBJ2-7; 9 bases are a match to TRBD1. From germline, CDR1 is SGHRS and CDR2 YFSETQ. The CDR3 extends over 14 amino acids. V was clipped by 6 bases and J by 3 bases; unmatched bases: 7. The CDR3: CASTGQGFFYEQYF. Written as DNA, the CDR3 is TGCGCCAGCACTGGACAGGGGTTTTTCTACGAGCAGTACTTC.